This is a list of T cell receptor beta chains from one sample in a study of T cell responses to AZD1222 COVID-19 vaccine. Assay used: immunoSEQ multiplex PCR; TCRdb lists only in-frame clones, some missing. The sample records around 140,000 clones, roughly 92% being singletons. Here the sequenced sample was peripheral blood, taken on day 0 of AZD1222 vaccination. The receptor source for this set is an adult in good health. Each CDR3 is given with its conserved first and last residue. A D gene is named only where the DNA matches it firmly. For some rows the clone size is stated as once, few or many, or as a class when expanded; others skip it.

clone size	CDR3 length	V gene	J gene	D gene	CDR3 DNA	CDR3 protein
-	12	TRBV6-5	TRBJ2-2	-	TGTGCCACCCACAGGGACACCGGGGAGCTGTTTTTT	CATHRDTGELFF
-	12	TRBV29-1	TRBJ1-2	-	TGCACGGTCTGGGGCTCGAACTATGGCTACACCTTC	CTVWGSNYGYTF
few	18	TRBV11-3	TRBJ2-2	-	TGTGCCAGCAGCCTAGGAGGGGGCTCCGGCCCGAACACCGGGGAGCTGTTTTTT	CASSLGGGSGPNTGELFF
once	16	TRBV3-1/TRBV3-2	TRBJ2-7	TRBD1	TGTGCCAGCAGCCAAGTCAGGGGGACCTCTTTTAATGAGCAGTACTTC	CASSQVRGTSFNEQYF
once	13	TRBV10-3	TRBJ2-1	TRBD2	TGTGCCAGCGAGCGGGAGAGGAGCAATGAGCAGTTCTTC	CASERERSNEQFF
few	16	TRBV6-4	TRBJ1-1	-	TGTGCCAGCAGTGACTCTCCAGCTGGGGGCTCGTCTGAAGCTTTCTTT	CASSDSPAGGSSEAFF
-	15	TRBV10-3	TRBJ1-2	-	TGTGCCATCATGGGGGCCACGGTGGCGAACTATGGCTACACCTTC	CAIMGATVANYGYTF
-	14	TRBV3-1/TRBV3-2	TRBJ1-1	-	TGTGCCAGCAGCCAAGATGGGGGGGGAGGAGTTCTCCTCTTT	CASSQDGGGGVLLF
-	15	TRBV19	TRBJ2-7	-	TGTGCCAGTAAGACAGAGGGCAGGGGATTTTACGAGCAGTACTTC	CASKTEGRGFYEQYF
-	15	TRBV5-4	TRBJ2-5	-	TGTGCCAGCAGCCCTGCGACAGTTCCGCAAGAGACCCAGTACTTC	CASSPATVPQETQYF
-	12	TRBV7-9	TRBJ2-3	-	TGTGCCAGCAGCCCGAACACAGATACGCAGTATTTT	CASSPNTDTQYF
-	13	TRBV3-1/TRBV3-2	TRBJ2-7	-	TGTGCCAGCAGCCAAGCACAGAAAGGCGAGCAGTACTTC	CASSQAQKGEQYF
once	15	TRBV5-4	TRBJ2-2	-	TGTGCCAGCAGCTTGGCCGGGGTAGGCACCGGGGAGCTGTTTTTT	CASSLAGVGTGELFF
-	15	TRBV5-1	TRBJ2-1	-	TGCGCCAGCAGCCCCGCGGGGCGGGACTACAATGAGCAGTTCTTC	CASSPAGRDYNEQFF